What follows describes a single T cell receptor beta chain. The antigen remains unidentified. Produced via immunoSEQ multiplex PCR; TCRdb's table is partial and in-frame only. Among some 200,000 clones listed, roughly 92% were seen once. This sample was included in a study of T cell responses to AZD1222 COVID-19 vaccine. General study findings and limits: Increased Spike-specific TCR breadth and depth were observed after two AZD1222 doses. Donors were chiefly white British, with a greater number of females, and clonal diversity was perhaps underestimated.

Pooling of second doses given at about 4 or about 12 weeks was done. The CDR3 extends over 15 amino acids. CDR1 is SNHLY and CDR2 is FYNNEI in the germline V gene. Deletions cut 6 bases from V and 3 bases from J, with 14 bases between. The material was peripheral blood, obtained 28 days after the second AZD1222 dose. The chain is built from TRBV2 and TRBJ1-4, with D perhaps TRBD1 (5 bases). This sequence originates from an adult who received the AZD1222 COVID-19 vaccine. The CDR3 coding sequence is TGTGCCAGCAGCGTCCCAGGGCGGGCTAATGAAAAACTGTTTTTT. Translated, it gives CASSVPGRANEKLFF.